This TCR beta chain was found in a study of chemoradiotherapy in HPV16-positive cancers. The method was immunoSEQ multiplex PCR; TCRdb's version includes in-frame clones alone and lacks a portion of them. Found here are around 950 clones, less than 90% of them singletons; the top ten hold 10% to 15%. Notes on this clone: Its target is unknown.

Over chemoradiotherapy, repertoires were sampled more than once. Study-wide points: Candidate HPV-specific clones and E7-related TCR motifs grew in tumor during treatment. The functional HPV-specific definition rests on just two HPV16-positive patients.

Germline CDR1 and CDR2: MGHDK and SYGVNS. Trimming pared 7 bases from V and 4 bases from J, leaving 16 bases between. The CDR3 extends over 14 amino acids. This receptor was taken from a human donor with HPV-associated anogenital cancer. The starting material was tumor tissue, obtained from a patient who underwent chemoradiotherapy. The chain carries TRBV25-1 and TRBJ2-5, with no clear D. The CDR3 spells CASTSDGPTETQYF. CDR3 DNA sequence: TGTGCCAGCACGTCCGACGGCCCTACAGAGACCCAGTACTTC.